This TCR beta chain comes out of a study of cytomegalovirus exposure and HLA in healthy donors. Study-wide points: As a later analysis showed, a missense DCLRE1C variant was linked to trimming of TCR beta V- and J-genes. Earlier analysis looked at TCR beta V segments, and most were productive about 90% or about 30% of the time. Among the CMV-associated chains, three were confirmed in vitro as specific for CMV antigens.

CDR1 is LNHDA and CDR2 is SQIVND in the germline V gene (reference sequence). V was trimmed by 9 bases and J by 3 bases, leaving 17 bases between them. CDR3 length equals 14 residues. This PCR relied on a set of 60 Vbeta primers and 13 Jbeta primers. Original data processing: Approximately 78 million unique TCR beta chains, about 11 million of them shared, were counted by a later analysis. Assay: immunoSEQ multiplex PCR; the TCRdb copy retains only in-frame clones and omits some. V and J calls and clone size are copied from that table; D and trimming were computed from the DNA. This table holds approximately 130,000 clones, 65% to 90% found once. Note on this clone: What it recognizes is unknown.

The V gene is TRBV19, the J gene TRBJ1-2; possible D gene TRBD1, 6 bases. The sequence was collected from a girl aged 2 to 10 in good health and CMV-seronegative. Sequencing was performed on PBMCs. As DNA, the CDR3 is TGTGCCAGCTCGAATCCCACAGGGTACTATGGCTACACCTTC. This translates into CASSNPTGYYGYTF.